A selection of T cell receptor beta chains follows, all from one sample in a study of cytomegalovirus exposure and HLA in healthy donors. Using immunoSEQ multiplex PCR, the repertoire was profiled, and TCRdb retains in-frame clones only, with some absent. Among 100,000 to 150,000 clones, roughly 90% were seen once, and the ten largest hold around 3.3%. Sequenced: PBMCs. All receptors come from a man aged 25-45 years in good health and CMV-seronegative. Each CDR3 is given with its conserved first and last residue. The order of the fields is clone size, V gene, J gene, D gene, CDR3 DNA, CDR3 protein. The D gene is left open where the match is weak. Some rows have no size entry. The others give once, few or many, or a class for an expanded clone.

size: NA; V: TRBV11-3; J: TRBJ2-2; D: TRBD1; DNA: TGTGCCAGCAGCCTCGATCAGGGGGCGCGTACCGGGGAGCTGTTTTTT; CDR3: CASSLDQGARTGELFF
size: NA; V: TRBV6-5; J: TRBJ1-2; D: NA; DNA: TGTGCCAGCAGTTACGGCACTAACTATGGCTACACCTTC; CDR3: CASSYGTNYGYTF
size: NA; V: TRBV4-2; J: TRBJ2-1; D: TRBD1; DNA: TGTGCCAGCAGCCCAGGGACAGGGGAGGTCGTCAATGAGCAGTTCTTC; CDR3: CASSPGTGEVVNEQFF
size: NA; V: TRBV7-9; J: TRBJ1-2; D: NA; DNA: TGTGCCAGCAGCTCTCAGACAGACTATGGCTACACCTTC; CDR3: CASSSQTDYGYTF
size: NA; V: TRBV5-1; J: TRBJ2-1; D: NA; DNA: TGCGCCAGCAGCTCGGTCGGGGGGCGATACAATGAGCAGTTCTTC; CDR3: CASSSVGGRYNEQFF
size: NA; V: TRBV6-6; J: TRBJ1-6; D: NA; DNA: TGTGCCAGCAGTTACTGGCCAGGGGATTCACCCCTCCACTTT; CDR3: CASSYWPGDSPLHF
size: NA; V: TRBV15; J: TRBJ2-2; D: TRBD1; DNA: TGTGCCACCAGTAAGGGACAGGGGGGCACCGGGGAGCTGTTTTTT; CDR3: CATSKGQGGTGELFF
size: few; V: TRBV7-6; J: TRBJ1-2; D: NA; DNA: TGTGCCAGCAGCTTAGCGGGCGAGGGAGTAGGTGGCTACACCTTC; CDR3: CASSLAGEGVGGYTF
size: NA; V: TRBV11-3; J: TRBJ2-7; D: NA; DNA: TGTGCCAGCAGCTTAGTGGGGGGCTACGAGCAGTACTTC; CDR3: CASSLVGGYEQYF
size: few; V: TRBV4-1; J: TRBJ1-6; D: NA; DNA: TGCGCCAGCAGCCAAGACCGGCCGGGGAATTCACCCCTCCACTTT; CDR3: CASSQDRPGNSPLHF
size: NA; V: TRBV6-5; J: TRBJ2-5; D: TRBD2; DNA: TGTGCCAGCAGTACTTGGACTAGCGGAGAGACCCAGTACTTC; CDR3: CASSTWTSGETQYF
size: few; V: TRBV28; J: TRBJ1-2; D: NA; DNA: TGTGCCAGTCAAAGCCCCCCGGGGGTACGGTATGGCTACACCTTC; CDR3: CASQSPPGVRYGYTF
size: few; V: TRBV27; J: TRBJ2-2; D: NA; DNA: TGTGCCAGCAGCCCACTTCAGGGGCGCACCGGGGAGCTGTTTTTT; CDR3: CASSPLQGRTGELFF
size: NA; V: TRBV7-9; J: TRBJ2-3; D: NA; DNA: TGTGCCAGCAGCTTAGCCACTTCACCAACAGATACGCAGTATTTT; CDR3: CASSLATSPTDTQYF
size: NA; V: TRBV2; J: TRBJ2-1; D: TRBD1; DNA: TGTGCCAGCCACAGGGGTATCCCTCAGTTCTTC; CDR3: CASHRGIPQFF
size: NA; V: TRBV5-1; J: TRBJ1-1; D: TRBD1; DNA: TGCGCCAGCAGCTTCGACAGGGGCAGGAACACTGAAGCTTTCTTT; CDR3: CASSFDRGRNTEAFF
size: NA; V: TRBV6-5; J: TRBJ2-7; D: TRBD2; DNA: TGTGCCAGCAGTCCCGGGACTAGCCTCTCCTACGAGCAGTACTTC; CDR3: CASSPGTSLSYEQYF
size: NA; V: TRBV6-4; J: TRBJ1-2; D: TRBD1; DNA: TGTGCCAGCAGTGACTCGGCAGGGGGTGAAGGTCGGTATGGCTACACCTTC; CDR3: CASSDSAGGEGRYGYTF
size: NA; V: TRBV4-2; J: TRBJ2-7; D: NA; DNA: TGTGCCAGCAGTACGGACTTAAGTAGGGAGCAGTACTTC; CDR3: CASSTDLSREQYF
size: NA; V: TRBV18; J: TRBJ2-5; D: NA; DNA: TGTGCCAGCTCACCACCTCCGGGCTCCGCGGGTAGAGAGACCCAGTACTTC; CDR3: CASSPPPGSAGRETQYF
size: once; V: TRBV18; J: TRBJ2-7; D: TRBD1; DNA: TGTGCCAGCTCACCCTCCGGGACAGGGGGCTACGAGCAGTACTTC; CDR3: CASSPSGTGGYEQYF
size: NA; V: TRBV18; J: TRBJ2-7; D: NA; DNA: TGTGCCAGCTCACCACCGGCGGGGAATTACGAGCAGTACTTC; CDR3: CASSPPAGNYEQYF
size: NA; V: TRBV7-2; J: TRBJ2-7; D: NA; DNA: TGTGCCAGCAGCTCTAACCGGGTCGCCTACGAGCAGTACTTC; CDR3: CASSSNRVAYEQYF
size: NA; V: TRBV6-5; J: TRBJ1-1; D: TRBD1; DNA: TGTGCCAGCAGGGGACAGGGGGCTTCTGAAGCTTTCTTT; CDR3: CASRGQGASEAFF
size: NA; V: TRBV5-4; J: TRBJ2-7; D: TRBD1; DNA: TGTGCCAGCAGCCAACAGATACAGGGGTACGAGCAGTACTTC; CDR3: CASSQQIQGYEQYF
size: NA; V: TRBV5-1; J: TRBJ1-4; D: TRBD1; DNA: TGCGCCAGCAGCTTGGTGGGGACAGGGGGCTCAGATGAAAAACTGTTTTTT; CDR3: CASSLVGTGGSDEKLFF
size: NA; V: TRBV5-6; J: TRBJ2-7; D: NA; DNA: TGTGCCAGCAGCTTGGTAGGGGTAAGCTCCTACGAGCAGTACTTC; CDR3: CASSLVGVSSYEQYF
size: NA; V: TRBV11-2; J: TRBJ1-1; D: TRBD1; DNA: TGTGCCAGCAGCTTAGCCGGGACAGTTAGGAACACTGAAGCTTTCTTT; CDR3: CASSLAGTVRNTEAFF
size: NA; V: TRBV18; J: TRBJ2-3; D: TRBD1; DNA: TGTGCCAGCTCACCTACTACAAACAGGGGACCTAACACAGATACGCAGTATTTT; CDR3: CASSPTTNRGPNTDTQYF
size: NA; V: TRBV28; J: TRBJ2-1; D: TRBD2; DNA: TGTGCCAGCAGTTCCGGGACTAGCGGGGGGGTACGAAATGAGCAGTTCTTC; CDR3: CASSSGTSGGVRNEQFF
size: NA; V: TRBV10-3; J: TRBJ1-1; D: NA; DNA: TGTGCCATCAGTGAGTCGGTCAGGGAAGCTTTCTTT; CDR3: CAISESVREAFF
size: NA; V: TRBV28; J: TRBJ1-1; D: TRBD1; DNA: TGTGCCAGCAGTCCCAGACAGGGAAGGAGGACTGAAGCTTTCTTT; CDR3: CASSPRQGRRTEAFF
size: NA; V: TRBV15; J: TRBJ2-7; D: NA; DNA: TGTGCCACCAGCCAGCGCAGACAGTCCCTAACCTACGAGCAGTACTTC; CDR3: CATSQRRQSLTYEQYF
size: NA; V: TRBV7-6; J: TRBJ2-1; D: TRBD2; DNA: TGTGCCAGCAGTCCTCGACCGGGGGGGAATGAGCAGTTCTTC; CDR3: CASSPRPGGNEQFF
size: NA; V: TRBV27; J: TRBJ2-7; D: TRBD1; DNA: TGTGCCAGCAGTACCCGCCGCCGGGACAGGGGTTCGCACGAGCAGTACTTC; CDR3: CASSTRRRDRGSHEQYF
size: NA; V: TRBV5-4; J: TRBJ2-7; D: NA; DNA: TGTGCCAGCAGCCCCCCAGGGGTTGATTTCTACGAGCAGTACTTC; CDR3: CASSPPGVDFYEQYF
size: NA; V: TRBV7-3; J: TRBJ1-1; D: NA; DNA: TGTGCCAGCAGCTTAATCAGGGGCACTGAAGCTTTCTTT; CDR3: CASSLIRGTEAFF